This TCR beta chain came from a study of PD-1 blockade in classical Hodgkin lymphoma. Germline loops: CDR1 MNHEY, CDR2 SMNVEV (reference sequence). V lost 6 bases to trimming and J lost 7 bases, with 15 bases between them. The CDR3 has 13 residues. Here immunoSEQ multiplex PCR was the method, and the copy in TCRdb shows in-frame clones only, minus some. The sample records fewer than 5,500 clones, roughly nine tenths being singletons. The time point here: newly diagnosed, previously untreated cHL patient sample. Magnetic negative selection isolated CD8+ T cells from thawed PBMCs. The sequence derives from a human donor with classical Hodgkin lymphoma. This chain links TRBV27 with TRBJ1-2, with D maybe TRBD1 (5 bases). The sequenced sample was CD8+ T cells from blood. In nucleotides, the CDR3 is TGTGCCAGCAGCCTCACAAACAGGAGTGGCTACACCTTC. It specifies CASSLTNRSGYTF.